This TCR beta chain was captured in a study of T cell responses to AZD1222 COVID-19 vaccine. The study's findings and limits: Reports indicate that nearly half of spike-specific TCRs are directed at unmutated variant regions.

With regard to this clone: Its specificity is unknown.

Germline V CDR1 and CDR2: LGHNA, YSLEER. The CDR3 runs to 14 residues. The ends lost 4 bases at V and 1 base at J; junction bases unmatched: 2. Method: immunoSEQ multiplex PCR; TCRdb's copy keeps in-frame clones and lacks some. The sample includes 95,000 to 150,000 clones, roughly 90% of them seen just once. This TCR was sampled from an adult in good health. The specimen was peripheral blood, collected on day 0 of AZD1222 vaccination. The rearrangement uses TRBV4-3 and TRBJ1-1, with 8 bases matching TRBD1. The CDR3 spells CASSRDRGNTEAFF. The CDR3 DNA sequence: TGCGCCAGCAGCCGAGACAGGGGGAACACTGAAGCTTTCTTT.